These 2 T cell receptor beta chains were sequenced from one sample in a study of blood T cells in healthy people across ages. A second PCR of 7 to 11 cycles used a sample-barcoded 5' primer and a J-beta primer mix. MiXCR was run by TCRdb on the 5' RACE reads, yielding one entry per CDR3 protein. Among fewer than 950,000 distinct CDR3 sequences, around half were seen once, and the ten largest hold 40% to 50%. The sequenced sample consisted of blood. These receptors originate from a man older than 75 in good health.

The rearrangement joins TRBV6-5 to TRBJ2-3; D unresolved. This CDR3 comprises 12 residues. Germline V CDR1 and CDR2: MNHEY, SVGAGI. The V end lost 7 bases, the J end lost 0 bases, and 5 bases lay between the germline ends. CDR3 nucleotide sequence: TGTGCCAGCATCTCTAGCACAGATACGCAGTATTTT. It codes for CASISSTDTQYF.

In this sample, this clonotype turned up a few times. The chain has TRBV27 and TRBJ2-1; D is perhaps TRBD2 (6 bases). Germline CDR1 MNHEY, CDR2 SMNVEV (reference sequence). V dropped 2 bases and J dropped 6 bases, with 8 bases sitting between them. The CDR3 loop spans 13 amino acids. The CDR3 is CASSLEGGNEQFF. The CDR3 nucleotides read TGTGCCAGCAGTTTAGAGGGAGGCAATGAGCAGTTCTTC.